One and the same sample provided the 11 T cell receptor beta chains below, sequenced in a study of T cell responses to AZD1222 COVID-19 vaccine. Using immunoSEQ multiplex PCR, the repertoire was profiled, and TCRdb retains in-frame clones only, with some absent. Of more than 95,000 clones in the sample, more than 70% were seen once. The starting material was peripheral blood, obtained on day 0 of AZD1222 vaccination. The receptors here all came from an adult in good health.

The J gene is TRBJ2-7, the V gene TRBV3-1 (or the pseudogene TRBV3-2); 7 bases are a match to TRBD1. J lost 2 bases, V lost 4 bases, and 11 bases had no gene match. The CDR3 contains 16 residues. Germline V gene sequence: CDR1 LGHDT, CDR2 YNNKEL (reference sequence). As DNA, the CDR3 is TGTGCCAGCAGCCTCACCGTCGGGACAGCGACCTACGAGCAGTACTTC. Protein product: CASSLTVGTATYEQYF.

The CDR3 reads CASSLVWTGTYEQYF. The CDR3 nucleotides read TGTGCCAGCAGCTTGGTGTGGACTGGGACCTACGAGCAGTACTTC. The chain couples TRBV5-6 to TRBJ2-7; tentative D call: TRBD2 (5 bases). Per the germline V gene, CDR1 is SGHDT and CDR2 is YYEEEE. The CDR3 contains 15 residues. The ends were cut back, 0 bases at V and 2 bases at J, with 12 bases in the middle.

The rearrangement uses TRBV18 and TRBJ1-1, with D unresolved. CDR3 size: 13 residues. V was cut by 3 bases and J by 2 bases, with 7 bases left in between. The germline V gene encodes CDR1 KGHSH and CDR2 LQKENI. The CDR3: CASSPPVNTEAFF. The CDR3 DNA sequence: TGTGCCAGCTCACCTCCGGTCAACACTGAAGCTTTCTTT.

This sequence joins TRBV7-3 and TRBJ2-1; possibly TRBD1 or TRBD2 for D (5 bases each). Germline CDR1 is SGHTA and CDR2 is FQGTGA. V lost 3 bases and J 2 bases, leaving 11 bases between the germline ends. The CDR3 covers 15 residues. CDR3 DNA: TGTGCCAGCAGCTTTGAGGGGCACACCTACAATGAGCAGTTCTTC. Its translation: CASSFEGHTYNEQFF.

The chain combines TRBV27 with TRBJ1-2; the D is unclear. Germline V gene data show CDR1 as MNHEY and CDR2 as SMNVEV (reference sequence). Trimming took 2 bases from V and 0 from J, leaving 10 bases between them. This CDR3 has 15 residues. Here the CDR3 reads CASSLSHSANYGYTF. The CDR3 DNA is TGTGCCAGCAGTTTAAGTCACAGCGCTAACTATGGCTACACCTTC.

The chain recombines TRBV7-3 with TRBJ2-5; 7 bases fit TRBD1. Germline values: CDR1 SGHTA, CDR2 FQGTGA. The V gene end was trimmed by 4 bases and the J gene end by 5 bases; junction bases not matched to a gene: 7. CDR3 length equals 14 residues. The CDR3 protein is CASSSRGGGETQYF. Written as DNA, the CDR3 is TGTGCCAGCAGCTCACGAGGGGGCGGGGAGACCCAGTACTTC.

V usage is TRBV5-4 and J usage is TRBJ2-2; TRBD1 might be the D (5 bases). This CDR3 is built from 15 residues. Germline V CDR1 and CDR2: SGHNT, YYREEE (reference sequence). The V and J ends lost 1 base and 1 base respectively, with 8 bases between them. The CDR3 region is CASSLLGVNTGELFF. CDR3 in DNA: TGTGCCAGCAGCTTGTTAGGGGTGAACACCGGGGAGCTGTTTTTT. Full variable domain (outside the CDR3, taken from reference TRBV5-4 and TRBJ2-2): ETGVTQSPTHLIKTRGQQVTLRCSSQSGHNTVSWYQQALGQGPQFIFQYYREEENGRGNFPPRFSGLQFPNYSSELNVNALELDDSALYLCASSLLGVNTGELFFGEGSRLTVL.

The chain carries TRBV28 and TRBJ1-1; weak D call: TRBD1 (6 bases). In germline, CDR1 is MDHEN, CDR2 SYDVKM. V was trimmed by 5 bases and J by 7 bases, leaving 14 bases between them. The CDR3 is 13 amino acids. CDR3 protein: CASSTPPGVEAFF. CDR3 bases: TGTGCCAGCAGTACACCTCCAGGGGTTGAAGCTTTCTTT. The full variable domain, with the rest looked up from reference TRBV28 and TRBJ1-1, is DVKVTQSSRYLVKRTGEKVFLECVQDMDHENMFWYRQDPGLGLRLIYFSYDVKMKEKGDIPEGYSVSREKKERFSLILESASTNQTSMYLCASSTPPGVEAFFGQGTRLTVV.

CDR3 nucleotides: TGTGCCAGTAGTATAGGCGACCAAGGTTCACCCCTCCACTTT. Translation gives CASSIGDQGSPLHF. V and J are TRBV19 and TRBJ1-6; D call uncertain. CDR3 length: 14 amino acids. The V gene's germline CDR1 is LNHDA and CDR2 SQIVND (reference sequence). Trimming took 1 base from V and 9 from J, leaving 10 bases between them.

This clone was recorded once. This sequence joins TRBV12-3 or TRBV12-4 and TRBJ1-2; tentative D call: TRBD1 (6 bases). The CDR3 length is 13 residues. Trimming left V 6 bases short and J 6 bases short, with 14 bases between. The CDR3 protein is CASSLGAGNGYTF. For the CDR3, the DNA is TGTGCCAGCAGCCTGGGGGCAGGGAATGGCTACACCTTC.

V and J are TRBV27 and TRBJ2-2, with a weak D call TRBD1 (5 bases). The CDR3 length is 18 residues. V lost 1 base and J lost 3, with 18 bases in between. Germline CDR1 reads MNHEY; CDR2 reads SMNVEV (reference sequence). CDR3 sequence reads: CASSLFPPNRPDTGELFF. CDR3 coding DNA: TGTGCCAGCAGTTTATTCCCCCCAAACAGGCCGGACACCGGGGAGCTGTTTTTT.